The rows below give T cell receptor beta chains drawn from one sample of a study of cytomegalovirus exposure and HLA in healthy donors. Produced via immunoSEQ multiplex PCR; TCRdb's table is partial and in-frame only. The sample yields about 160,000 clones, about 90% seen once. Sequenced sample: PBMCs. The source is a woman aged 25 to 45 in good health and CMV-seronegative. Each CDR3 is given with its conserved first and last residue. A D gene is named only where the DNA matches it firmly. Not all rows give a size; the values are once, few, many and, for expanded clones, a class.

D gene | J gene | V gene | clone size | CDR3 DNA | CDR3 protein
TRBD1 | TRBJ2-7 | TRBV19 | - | TGTGCCAGTAGTATAGAAGCGCTCGGGACAGGAGCATACGAGCAGTACTTC | CASSIEALGTGAYEQYF
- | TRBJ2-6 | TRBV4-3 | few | TGCGCCAGCAGCCAAGACGGTCTGAGCTCCGGGGCCAACGTCCTGACTTTC | CASSQDGLSSGANVLTF
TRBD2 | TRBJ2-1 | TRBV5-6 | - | TGTGCCAGCAGCTTAGGGCTAGCGGGAGCCTACAATGAGCAGTTCTTC | CASSLGLAGAYNEQFF
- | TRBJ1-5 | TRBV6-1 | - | TGTGCCAGCTCGACATCGGGCGGAGGCCAGCCCCAGCATTTT | CASSTSGGGQPQHF
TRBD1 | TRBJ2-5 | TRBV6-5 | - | TGTGCCAGCAGTTCCTCGACAGGGGCCGGGGAGACCCAGTACTTC | CASSSSTGAGETQYF
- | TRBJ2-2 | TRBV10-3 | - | TGTGCCATCAGTGACGACAATGGGGGCGGCGGCACCGGGGAGCTGTTTTTT | CAISDDNGGGGTGELFF
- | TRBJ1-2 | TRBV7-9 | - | TGTGCCAGCAGCTTAGAGTCCGATACCTATGGCTACACCTTC | CASSLESDTYGYTF
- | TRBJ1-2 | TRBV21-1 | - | TGTGCCAGCAGCAAACGCACAGGCTCGGCAGGCTACACCTTC | CASSKRTGSAGYTF
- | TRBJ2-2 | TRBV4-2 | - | TGTGCCAGCAGCCAAGAAGCGACTAAGAACACCGGGGAGCTGTTTTTT | CASSQEATKNTGELFF
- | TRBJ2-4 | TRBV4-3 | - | TGCGCCAGCAGCCGAGAGGGAGGACGGCTGTACTTC | CASSREGGRLYF
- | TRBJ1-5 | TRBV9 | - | TGTGCCAGCAGCGTAGCCAGGGTGGGTCGCAATCAGCCCCAGCATTTT | CASSVARVGRNQPQHF
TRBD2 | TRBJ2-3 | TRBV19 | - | TGTGCCAGTAACGAGGGGACTAGCGTGGACACAGATACGCAGTATTTT | CASNEGTSVDTDTQYF
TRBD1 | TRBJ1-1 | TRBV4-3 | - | TGCGCCAGCAGCCCGGACAGGAGAGAGGGTAACACTGAAGCTTTCTTT | CASSPDRREGNTEAFF
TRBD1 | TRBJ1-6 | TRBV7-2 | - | TGTGCCAGCAGCCCACGGGCACAGGGGCGTAATTCACCCCTCCACTTT | CASSPRAQGRNSPLHF
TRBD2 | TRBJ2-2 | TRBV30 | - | TGTGCCTGGAGAGCACTAGCGGGTATCGTGAACACCGGGGAGCTGTTTTTT | CAWRALAGIVNTGELFF
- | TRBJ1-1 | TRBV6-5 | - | TGTGCCAGCAGTTACTCGACGGCCATGAACACTGAAGCTTTCTTT | CASSYSTAMNTEAFF
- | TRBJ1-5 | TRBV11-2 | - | TGTGCCAGCAGCGTCGGTGGCAGCCAGCCCCAGCATTTT | CASSVGGSQPQHF
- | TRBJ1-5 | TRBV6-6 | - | TGTGCCAGCAGAGCCGGGACAACTTATCAGCCCCAGCATTTT | CASRAGTTYQPQHF
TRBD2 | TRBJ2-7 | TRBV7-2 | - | TGTGCCAGCAGCTCTGGACTAGCGGGAGCCTACGAGCAGTACTTC | CASSSGLAGAYEQYF
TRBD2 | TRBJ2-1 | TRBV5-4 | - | TGTGCCAGCAGCTTGGCCGAAACTAGCGGGAGCGCTACAAGGTTCTTC | CASSLAETSGSATRFF
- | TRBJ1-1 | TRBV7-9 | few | TGTGCCAGCAGCTTAGGTCGGCAGGGAGGCACTGAAGCTTTCTTT | CASSLGRQGGTEAFF
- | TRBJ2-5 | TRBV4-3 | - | TGCGCCAGCAGCCAAGATCGTGGCGGACAAGAGACCCAGTACTTC | CASSQDRGGQETQYF
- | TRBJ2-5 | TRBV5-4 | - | TGTGCCAGCAGCTTAACCTTCGCGGAGACCCAGTACTTC | CASSLTFAETQYF
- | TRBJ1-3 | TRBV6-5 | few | TGTGCCAGCACTGACACCCTCTCTGGAAACACCATATATTTT | CASTDTLSGNTIYF
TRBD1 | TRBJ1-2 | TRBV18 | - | TGTGCCAGCTCAACAGAAAGACAGGGGGCTATGCGCTACACCTTC | CASSTERQGAMRYTF
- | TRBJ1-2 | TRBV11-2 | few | TGTGCCAGCAGGACAGATAGCTATGGCTACACCTTC | CASRTDSYGYTF
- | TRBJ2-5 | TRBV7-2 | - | TGTGCCAGCAGCTTAGCGCGGGGAGAGACCCAGTACTTC | CASSLARGETQYF
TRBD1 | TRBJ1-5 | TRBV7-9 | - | TGTGCCAGCAGCGGGGACAGCCTCAATCAGCCCCAGCATTTT | CASSGDSLNQPQHF
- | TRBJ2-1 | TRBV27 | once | TGTGCCAGCAGCCGGACGTGGGTCTCCTACAATGAGCAGTTCTTC | CASSRTWVSYNEQFF